A single sample gave rise to the 11 T cell receptor beta chains below, sequenced in a study of blood T cell repertoires in COVID-19. Repertoires were generated with immunoSEQ multiplex PCR, while TCRdb's copy carries only in-frame clones and drops some. Here the sample spans around 400,000 clones, 80% to 85% being singletons. Sequenced: PBMCs or T cells enriched from blood (not recorded which). Receptors originate from a woman between 50 and 59 years old who had recovered from COVID-19.

The gene calls are TRBV19 and TRBJ1-4, with no clear D. This CDR3 comprises 16 residues. Germline CDR1 is LNHDA and CDR2 is SQIVND (reference sequence). The V gene lost 1 base and the J gene lost 5 bases, with 14 bases spanning the gap. Here the CDR3 DNA reads TGTGCCAGTAGTATAGGCCTGGGCATGAAGAATGAAAAACTGTTTTTT. Encoded protein: CASSIGLGMKNEKLFF.

This clone was counted only a few times. V and J are TRBV5-6 and TRBJ2-1; perhaps TRBD1 as D (6 bases). CDR3 length: 17 amino acids. Germline V gives CDR1 SGHDT, CDR2 YYEEEE. V gave up 4 bases and J gave up 5 bases, with 22 bases separating them. The CDR3 region is CASSHHLQGRLNNEQFF. The CDR3 DNA sequence: TGTGCCAGCAGCCACCACCTACAGGGAAGACTAAACAATGAGCAGTTCTTC.

Here the CDR3 reads CASSLAGQKSYEQYF. The CDR3 DNA reads as TGTGCCAGCAGCTTAGCGGGACAGAAATCCTACGAGCAGTACTTC. The genes are TRBV7-9 and TRBJ2-7; 7 nucleotides agree with TRBD1. The CDR3 has 15 amino acids. J lost 1 base, V lost 0 bases, and 3 bases had no gene match. Germline V gene lookup returns CDR1 SEHNR and CDR2 FQNEAQ (reference sequence).

This clone has just a few counts. The chain couples TRBV19 to TRBJ1-2; D not resolved. V gave up 6 bases and J gave up 1 base, with 12 bases separating them. This CDR3 comprises 14 residues. Germline V gene lookup returns CDR1 LNHDA and CDR2 SQIVND (reference sequence). In DNA form, the CDR3 reads TGTGCCAGTAGCCTGACGGGGATTAACTATGGCTACACCTTC. As protein: CASSLTGINYGYTF.

This chain joins TRBV4-1 and TRBJ2-5, with unresolved D. Germline-derived CDR1 and CDR2 are MGHRA and YSYEKL. The CDR3 loop spans 15 amino acids. V lost 0 bases and J lost 5, with 13 bases in between. The CDR3 is CASSQDLPYRETQYF. For the CDR3, the DNA is TGCGCCAGCAGCCAAGATCTTCCTTATCGGGAGACCCAGTACTTC.

The rearrangement uses TRBV20-1 and TRBJ2-7; 11 bases are shared with TRBD2. The ends lost 3 bases at V and 1 base at J; junction bases unmatched: 5. Germline CDR1 and CDR2: DFQATT and SNEGSKA (reference sequence). The CDR3 totals 15 residues. The CDR3 loop reads CSASRGTSGSYEQYF. CDR3 nucleotide sequence: TGCAGTGCTAGTCGTGGGACTAGCGGATCCTACGAGCAGTACTTC.

This chain connects TRBV20-1 to TRBJ2-7, with 7 bases matching TRBD1. V was clipped by 3 bases and J by 4 bases; unmatched bases: 0. Germline-derived CDR1 and CDR2 are DFQATT and SNEGSKA (reference sequence). The CDR3 has 11 residues. CDR3 nucleotides: TGCAGTGCTAGGGGACAGTACGAGCAGTACTTC. It yields the protein CSARGQYEQYF.

V usage is TRBV7-2 and J usage is TRBJ1-2; 8 nucleotides line up with TRBD1. This CDR3 has 12 residues. CDR1 and CDR2 from the germline V gene are SGHTA and FQGNSA. With V trimmed by 5 bases and J by 8 bases, 4 bases remained unmatched. This CDR3 reads CASSPRTGGYTF. CDR3 in DNA: TGTGCCAGCAGCCCCCGGACAGGGGGCTACACCTTC. Full variable domain (remainder filled in from reference TRBV7-2 and TRBJ1-2): GAGVSQSPSNKVTEKGKDVELRCDPISGHTALYWYRQSLGQGLEFLIYFQGNSAPDKSGLPSDRFSAERTGGSVSTLTIQRTQQEDSAVYLCASSPRTGGYTFGSGTRLTVV.

CDR3: CASSLVRWLEDSVAYEQYF. The DNA of the CDR3 is TGTGCCAGCAGCTTAGTGCGTTGGTTGGAGGACAGTGTCGCCTACGAGCAGTACTTC. V usage is TRBV7-9 and J usage is TRBJ2-7; D perhaps matches TRBD1 (6 bases). Germline-derived CDR1 and CDR2 are SEHNR and FQNEAQ (reference sequence). Trimming removed 1 base at V and 2 bases at J, with 24 bases between. The CDR3 runs 19 residues. The full variable domain, rest sourced from reference TRBV7-9 and TRBJ2-7, is DTGVSQNPRHKITKRGQNVTFRCDPISEHNRLYWYRQTLGQGPEFLTYFQNEAQLEKSRLLSDRFSAERPKGSFSTLEIQRTEQGDSAMYLCASSLVRWLEDSVAYEQYFGPGTRLTVT.

This clone was recorded a few times. The chain employs TRBV3-1 (or the pseudogene TRBV3-2) and TRBJ2-2; D not resolved. The CDR3 sequence is 13 residues long. V was trimmed by 8 bases and J by 6 bases, leaving 13 bases between them. CDR1 is LGHDT and CDR2 is YNNKEL in the germline V gene (reference sequence). The CDR3 nucleotides read TGTGCCAGCCACATGGTTTCGTCCGGGGAGCTGTTTTTT. Translated, it gives CASHMVSSGELFF.

The chain has TRBV2 and TRBJ1-6; unclear D gene. CDR3 length: 13 residues. CDR1 and CDR2 from the germline V gene are SNHLY and FYNNEI. The V gene lost 3 bases and the J gene lost 7 bases, with 7 bases spanning the gap. The CDR3 loop is CASSEEANSPLHF. CDR3 coding DNA: TGTGCCAGCAGTGAGGAAGCGAATTCACCCCTCCACTTT.